This T cell receptor beta chain was recovered during a study of OX40 agonist ivuxolimab in advanced cancers. The data were produced by immunoSEQ multiplex PCR, yet TCRdb's version contains in-frame clones alone and is incomplete. The sample comprises 60,000 to 75,000 clones, roughly 80% of which are singletons, and 7.5% to 9% rests with the top ten. Study results and limitations: Mean expanded clone counts were higher in CD8+ than CD4+ T cells.

Details on this clone: Antigen unknown.

The germline V gene encodes CDR1 MNHEY and CDR2 SMNVEV (reference sequence). V lost 2 bases and J 1 base, leaving 11 bases between the germline ends. This CDR3 region has 15 residues. The material sequenced was CD4+ or CD8+ T cells sorted from blood, taken in a trial of the OX40 agonist ivuxolimab. The receptor's source is an adult with an advanced solid tumor such as melanoma, head and neck, liver or kidney cancer. This chain joins TRBV27 and TRBJ1-1; unclear D gene. CDR3 nucleotide sequence: TGTGCCAGCAGTTTAAACCCCGTACCGAACACTGAAGCTTTCTTT. Protein sequence: CASSLNPVPNTEAFF.